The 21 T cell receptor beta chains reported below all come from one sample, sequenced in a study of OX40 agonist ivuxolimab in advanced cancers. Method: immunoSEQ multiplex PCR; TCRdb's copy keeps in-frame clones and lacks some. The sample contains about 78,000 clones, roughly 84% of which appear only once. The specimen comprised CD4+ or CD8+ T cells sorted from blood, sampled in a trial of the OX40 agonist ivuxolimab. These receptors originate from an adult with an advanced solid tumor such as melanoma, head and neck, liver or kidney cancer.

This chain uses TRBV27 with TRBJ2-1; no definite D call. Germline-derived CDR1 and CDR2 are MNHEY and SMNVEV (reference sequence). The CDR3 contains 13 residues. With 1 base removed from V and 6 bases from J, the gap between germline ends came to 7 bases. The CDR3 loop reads CASSLWGSNEQFF. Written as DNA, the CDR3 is TGTGCCAGCAGTTTATGGGGTTCCAATGAGCAGTTCTTC.

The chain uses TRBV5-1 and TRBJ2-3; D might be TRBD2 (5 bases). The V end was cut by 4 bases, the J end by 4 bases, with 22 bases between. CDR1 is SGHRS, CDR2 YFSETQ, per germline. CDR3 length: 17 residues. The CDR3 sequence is CASSPSSRVRRADTQYF. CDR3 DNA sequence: TGCGCCAGCAGCCCTTCTAGCCGGGTCCGTCGGGCAGATACGCAGTATTTT.

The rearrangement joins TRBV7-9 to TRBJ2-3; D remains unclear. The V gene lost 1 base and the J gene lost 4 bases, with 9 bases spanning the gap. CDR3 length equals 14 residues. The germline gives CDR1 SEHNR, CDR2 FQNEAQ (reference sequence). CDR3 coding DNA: TGTGCCAGCAGCTTAGGTCTAACCCCAGATACGCAGTATTTT. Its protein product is CASSLGLTPDTQYF.

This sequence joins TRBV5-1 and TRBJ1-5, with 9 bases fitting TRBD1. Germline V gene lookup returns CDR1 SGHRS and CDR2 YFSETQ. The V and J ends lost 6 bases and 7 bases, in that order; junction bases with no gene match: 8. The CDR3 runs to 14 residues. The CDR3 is CASTRDRVYQPQHF. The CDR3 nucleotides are TGCGCCAGCACCCGGGACAGGGTGTACCAGCCCCAGCATTTT.

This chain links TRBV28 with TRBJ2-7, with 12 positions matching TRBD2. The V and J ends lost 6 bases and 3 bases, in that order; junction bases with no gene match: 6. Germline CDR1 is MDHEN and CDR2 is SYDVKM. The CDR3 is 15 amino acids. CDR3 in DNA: TGTGCCAGCAGAGCCCCGGGACTAGCGGGCTACGAGCAGTACTTC. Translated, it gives CASRAPGLAGYEQYF.

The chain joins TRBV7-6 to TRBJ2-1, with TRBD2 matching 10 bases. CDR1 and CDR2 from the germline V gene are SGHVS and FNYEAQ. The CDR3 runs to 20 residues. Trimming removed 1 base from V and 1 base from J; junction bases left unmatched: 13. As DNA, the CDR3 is TGTGCCAGCAGCTTAGGTTGGACGGGGACTAGCGAAACTTCCTACAATGAGCAGTTCTTC. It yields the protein CASSLGWTGTSETSYNEQFF.

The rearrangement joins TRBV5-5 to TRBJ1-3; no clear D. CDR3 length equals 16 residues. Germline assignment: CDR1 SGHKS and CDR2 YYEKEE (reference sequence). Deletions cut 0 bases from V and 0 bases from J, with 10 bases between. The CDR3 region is CASSLVRLTSGNTIYF. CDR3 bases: TGTGCCAGCAGCTTGGTCCGGTTGACCTCTGGAAACACCATATATTTT.

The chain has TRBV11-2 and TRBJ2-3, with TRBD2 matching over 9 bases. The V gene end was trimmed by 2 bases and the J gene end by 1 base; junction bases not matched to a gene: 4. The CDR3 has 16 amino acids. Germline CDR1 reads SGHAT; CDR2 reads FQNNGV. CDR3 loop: CASSLLAGRGTDTQYF. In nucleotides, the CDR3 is TGTGCCAGCAGCTTACTAGCGGGAAGGGGCACAGATACGCAGTATTTT.

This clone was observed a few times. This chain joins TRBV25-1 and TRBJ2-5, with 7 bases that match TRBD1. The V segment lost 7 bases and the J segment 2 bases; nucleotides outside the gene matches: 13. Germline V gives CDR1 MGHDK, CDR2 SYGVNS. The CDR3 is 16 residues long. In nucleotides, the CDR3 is TGTGCCAGCACCCCGTACAGGGGAGTAGGTCAAGAGACCCAGTACTTC. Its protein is CASTPYRGVGQETQYF.

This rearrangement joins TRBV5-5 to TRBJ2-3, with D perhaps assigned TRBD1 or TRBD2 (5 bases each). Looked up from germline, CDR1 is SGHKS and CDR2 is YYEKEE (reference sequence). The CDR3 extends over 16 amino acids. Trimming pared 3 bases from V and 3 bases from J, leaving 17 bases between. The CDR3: CASSSDPGAQTDTQYF. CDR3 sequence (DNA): TGTGCCAGCAGCTCCGATCCCGGGGCTCAGACAGATACGCAGTATTTT.

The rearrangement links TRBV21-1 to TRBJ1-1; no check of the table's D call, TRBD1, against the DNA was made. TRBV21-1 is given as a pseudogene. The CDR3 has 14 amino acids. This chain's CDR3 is CASSKQGVWTEAFF. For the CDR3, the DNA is TGTGCCAGCAGCAAACAGGGGGTGTGGACTGAAGCTTTCTTT.

The CDR3 DNA reads TGTGCCAGCAGCATCCCGGGGCTAGCGGCTTACAATGAGCAGTTCTTC. This encodes CASSIPGLAAYNEQFF. The V and J genes are TRBV7-9 and TRBJ2-1; TRBD2 agrees at 7 bases. V gave up 5 bases and J gave up 4 bases; unmatched junction bases: 11. From germline, CDR1 is SEHNR and CDR2 FQNEAQ (reference sequence). The CDR3 length is 16 residues.

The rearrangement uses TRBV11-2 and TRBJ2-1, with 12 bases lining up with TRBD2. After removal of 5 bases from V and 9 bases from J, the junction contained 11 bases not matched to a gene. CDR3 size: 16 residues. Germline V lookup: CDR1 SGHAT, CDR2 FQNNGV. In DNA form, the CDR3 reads TGTGCCAGCAGCCCCCAGACTAGCGGGAGTTCGGGTGAGCAGTTCTTC. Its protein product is CASSPQTSGSSGEQFF.

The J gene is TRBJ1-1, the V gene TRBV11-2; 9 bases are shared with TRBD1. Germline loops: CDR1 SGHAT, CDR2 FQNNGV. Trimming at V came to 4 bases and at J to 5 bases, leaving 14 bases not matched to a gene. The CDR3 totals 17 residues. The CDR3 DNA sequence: TGTGCCAGCAGCTCCGGGACAGGGAGGGGGGCGCGAACTGAAGCTTTCTTT. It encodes CASSSGTGRGARTEAFF. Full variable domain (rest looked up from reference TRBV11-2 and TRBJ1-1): EAGVAQSPRYKIIEKRQSVAFWCNPISGHATLYWYQQILGQGPKLLIQFQNNGVVDDSQLPKDRFSAERLKGVDSTLKIQPAKLEDSAVYLCASSSGTGRGARTEAFFGQGTRLTVV.

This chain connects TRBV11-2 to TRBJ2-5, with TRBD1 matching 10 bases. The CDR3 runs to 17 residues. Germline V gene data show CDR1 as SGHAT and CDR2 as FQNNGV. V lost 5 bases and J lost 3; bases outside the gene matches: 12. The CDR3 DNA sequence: TGTGCCAGCAGCCGAGGCCTGACAGGGGGCATGGAAGAGACCCAGTACTTC. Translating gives CASSRGLTGGMEETQYF.

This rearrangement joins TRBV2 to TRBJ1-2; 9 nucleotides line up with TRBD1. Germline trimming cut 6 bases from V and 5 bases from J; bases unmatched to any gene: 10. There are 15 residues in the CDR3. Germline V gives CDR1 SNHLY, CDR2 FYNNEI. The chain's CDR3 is CASRPQTGGSYGYTF. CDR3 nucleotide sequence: TGTGCCAGCAGGCCTCAGACAGGGGGTAGTTATGGCTACACCTTC.

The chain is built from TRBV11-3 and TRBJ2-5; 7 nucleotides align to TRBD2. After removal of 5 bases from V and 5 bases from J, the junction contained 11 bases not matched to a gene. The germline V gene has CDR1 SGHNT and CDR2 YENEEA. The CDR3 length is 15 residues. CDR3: CASSRAAGASETQYF. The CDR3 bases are TGTGCCAGCAGCAGGGCGGCGGGAGCCAGCGAGACCCAGTACTTC.

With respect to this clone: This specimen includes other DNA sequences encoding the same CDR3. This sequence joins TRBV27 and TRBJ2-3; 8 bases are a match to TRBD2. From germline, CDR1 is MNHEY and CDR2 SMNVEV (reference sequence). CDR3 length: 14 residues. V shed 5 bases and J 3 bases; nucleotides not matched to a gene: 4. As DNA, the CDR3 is TGTGCCAGCAGTCCAGGGACTAGGACAGATACGCAGTATTTT. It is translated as CASSPGTRTDTQYF.

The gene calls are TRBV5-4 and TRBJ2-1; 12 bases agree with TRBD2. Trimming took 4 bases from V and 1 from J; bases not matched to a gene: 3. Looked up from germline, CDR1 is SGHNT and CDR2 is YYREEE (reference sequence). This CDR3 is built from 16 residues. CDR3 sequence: CASSQGTSGSYNEQFF. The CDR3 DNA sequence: TGTGCCAGCAGCCAAGGGACTAGCGGGTCCTACAATGAGCAGTTCTTC.

The CDR3 loop reads CASSRSLQGGYGYTF. The CDR3 bases are TGTGCCAGCAGCCGTTCATTACAGGGAGGGTATGGCTACACCTTC. This chain uses TRBV5-4 with TRBJ1-2; maybe TRBD1 (6 bases). V dropped 4 bases and J dropped 5 bases, with 18 bases sitting between them. This CDR3 spans 15 amino acids. Germline V gene lookup returns CDR1 SGHNT and CDR2 YYREEE (reference sequence).

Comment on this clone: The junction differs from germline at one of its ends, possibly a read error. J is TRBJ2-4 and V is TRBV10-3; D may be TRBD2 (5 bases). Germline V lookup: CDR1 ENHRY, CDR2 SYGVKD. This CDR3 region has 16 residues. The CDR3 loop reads CAAGGPVSLAKSIQYF. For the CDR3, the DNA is TGTGCCGCTGGTGGCCCAGTCAGCCTAGCCAAAAGCATTCAGTACTTC.